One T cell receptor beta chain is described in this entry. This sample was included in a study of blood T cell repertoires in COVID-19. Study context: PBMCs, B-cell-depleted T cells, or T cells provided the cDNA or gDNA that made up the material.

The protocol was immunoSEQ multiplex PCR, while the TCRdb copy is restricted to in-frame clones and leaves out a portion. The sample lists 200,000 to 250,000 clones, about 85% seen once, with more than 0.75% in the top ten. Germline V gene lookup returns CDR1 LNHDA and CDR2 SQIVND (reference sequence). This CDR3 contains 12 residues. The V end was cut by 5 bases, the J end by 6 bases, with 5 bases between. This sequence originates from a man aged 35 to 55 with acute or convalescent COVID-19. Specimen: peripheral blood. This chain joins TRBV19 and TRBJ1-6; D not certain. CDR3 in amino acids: CASSWSNSPLHF. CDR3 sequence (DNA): TGTGCCAGTAGTTGGAGTAATTCACCCCTCCACTTT.